This T cell receptor (beta chain) was obtained from a study of blood T cells in healthy people across ages. Study at large: Capture via template switching afforded approximately one barcoded beta molecule per two T cells.

The sample providers were healthy Caucasian people from Russia, aged about 6 to 90. The draw of peripheral blood yielded around 9.6 milliliters from each donor. Primers used in a second PCR of about 6 to 11 cycles were a sample-barcoded 5' primer and a J-beta primer mix. A tag from a template-switch adaptor with 12 random nucleotides marked each cDNA molecule. A single record per CDR3 protein comes from TCRdb applying MiXCR to the 5' RACE reads. The table includes roughly 800,000 distinct CDR3 sequences, about three fifths detected once. Germline lookup yields CDR1 SNHLY and CDR2 FYNNEI. Trimming pared 7 bases from V and 0 bases from J, leaving 10 bases between. This CDR3 is built from 15 residues.

The TCR originated in a man under 40 in good health. What was sequenced was blood. The rearrangement joins TRBV2 to TRBJ2-6; TRBD2 might be the D (6 bases). The CDR3 nucleotides are TGTGCCAGCAAACAGACTAGCTCTGGGGCCAACGTCCTGACTTTC. It is translated as CASKQTSSGANVLTF.